This T cell receptor beta chain was sequenced in a study of T-cell reconstitution after alpha-beta-depleted transplantation in children. The CDR3 runs 13 residues. The ends were cut back, 0 bases at V and 9 bases at J, with 14 bases in the middle. The germline gives CDR1 DFQATT, CDR2 SNEGSKA (reference sequence). It was with unique molecular identifiers that the TCRbeta library was prepared. TCRdb reprocessed the PCR reads via MiXCR and lists one record per CDR3 protein. This sample has about 640,000 distinct CDR3 sequences, with roughly 15% found just once. This clonotype was found a few times. The material was PBMCs from the stem cell graft donor, obtained from the stem cell graft. The chain uses TRBV20-1 and TRBJ2-5, with no clear D. This TCR came from a human donor who donated a stem cell graft to a child with acute myeloid leukemia. Written as DNA, the CDR3 is TGCAGTGCTAGAGATGACCGGTTCCTGGCCCAGTACTTC. Translation gives CSARDDRFLAQYF.